The sequence of this T cell receptor beta chain was determined in a study of CXCR3 chemokines and chemotherapy response in bladder cancer (dated by TCRdb to the early 2020s). As for the study more broadly: The study set out to examine whether the activity of the CXCR3 chemokine system within tumors predicted response to chemotherapy in human bladder cancer.

This clonotype was counted many times. The target of this receptor is not known. One base away there is no much larger clone; base qualities are not given. From the cysteine through the phenylalanine, the CDR3 covers 13 amino acids. The kept DNA is CDR3 alone, 39 bases in frame from the first base. V sheds 4 bases and J sheds 6 bases, leaving 13 bases between their ends. From a lookup of the germline V gene (reference sequence), CDR1 and CDR2 are SGHKS and YYEKEE. Library prep was done by PCR. TCRdb records Illumina HiSeq 2500 as the sequencer. The public reads were reanalyzed by TCRdb: fastp trimming at Q25, MiXCR alignment, in-frame beta chains only. Each CDR3 protein appears once, grouped with its most common genes and DNA. This sample has about 2,300 distinct CDR3 sequences in its table, and approximately 16% of those were observed once. About 25% of the sample belongs to the ten largest clones.

This material was collected from a patient whose treatment included neoadjuvant chemotherapy. The clonotype originates from a human donor with bladder cancer that responded to neoadjuvant chemotherapy. The chain couples TRBV5-5 to TRBJ1-2, with TRBD1 tentatively as D gene (5 bases match). The sequenced DNA: TGTGCCAGCAGCCGGGCAGGGATCGATGGCTACACCTTC. This gives the protein CASSRAGIDGYTF.